The next 23 T cell receptor beta chains were all read from a single sample in a study of CD8+CD57+ T cells in acquired aplastic anemia. Genomic DNA was employed as the template in profiling TCR beta VDJ and CDR3. MiXCR was run by TCRdb on the reads, yielding one entry per CDR3 protein. Seen here are around 190,000 distinct CDR3 sequences, approximately 60% observed once, and the top ten hold 25% to 30%. Sequencing was carried out using sorted CD4+, CD8+, or CD8+CD57+ T cells (not recorded which) from PBMCs. All receptors derive from a human donor in good health.

This clonotype was counted ten times or more. The chain couples TRBV9 to TRBJ2-3; 12 bases match TRBD2. The CDR3 extends over 21 amino acids. Unmatched junction bases numbered 23, after V lost 0 bases and J lost 9 bases. Germline loops: CDR1 SGDLS, CDR2 YYNGEE. CDR3 nucleotide sequence: TGTGCCAGCAGCGTAGCTACGTTGGGGGGTGAGACTAGCGGGGGTGTCGGGACGCAGTATTTT. Translated, it gives CASSVATLGGETSGGVGTQYF.

J is TRBJ2-1 and V is TRBV19, with TRBD1 as a possible D gene (5 bases). Trimming left V 3 bases short and J 10 bases short, with 19 bases between. The CDR3 sequence is 15 residues long. Germline CDR1 and CDR2: LNHDA and SQIVND (reference sequence). DNA for the CDR3: TGTGCCAGTAGTATGAGCAGCGTAGGACATCTCGAGCAGTTCTTC. Its protein is CASSMSSVGHLEQFF.

This clonotype has just one count. V and J are TRBV10-3 and TRBJ1-1; no definite D call. CDR1 and CDR2 (germline): ENHRY, SYGVKD. V lost 8 bases and J lost 2, with 12 bases in between. This CDR3 has 13 amino acids. In DNA, the CDR3 is TGTGCCATCGTGTCTGGGATTAACACTGAAGCTTTCTTT. The encoded protein is CAIVSGINTEAFF.

The chain couples TRBV2 to TRBJ2-5; possibly TRBD1 for D (6 bases). The germline V and J ends were trimmed by 6 bases and 1 base, with 12 bases remaining between them. Germline V gene data show CDR1 as SNHLY and CDR2 as FYNNEI. The CDR3 covers 14 residues. This CDR3 is CASRETGSQETQYF. CDR3 bases: TGTGCCAGCAGGGAGACAGGCAGCCAAGAGACCCAGTACTTC.

The chain has TRBV7-2 and TRBJ2-7; D is unresolved. The CDR3 extends over 11 amino acids. V lost 5 bases and J 6 bases, leaving 8 bases between the germline ends. Germline V lookup: CDR1 SGHTA, CDR2 FQGNSA. CDR3 in amino acids: CASSEASEQYF. Here the CDR3 DNA reads TGTGCCAGCAGCGAAGCAAGCGAGCAGTACTTC.

The V call is TRBV19, the J call TRBJ2-4; possible D gene TRBD1, 8 bases. Per germline, CDR1 LNHDA and CDR2 SQIVND (reference sequence). This CDR3 region has 16 residues. V was shortened by 3 bases and J by 8 bases, with 20 bases between the two germline ends. CDR3 in DNA: TGTGCCAGTAGTATGAGACAGGGGCGGGGAGGGGACATTCAGTACTTC. Its translation: CASSMRQGRGGDIQYF.

This sequence joins TRBV20-1 and TRBJ2-7, with TRBD1 matching over 10 bases. Germline loops: CDR1 DFQATT, CDR2 SNEGSKA (reference sequence). The trim removed 4 bases at V and 3 bases at J, leaving 12 bases unmatched. This CDR3 contains 16 residues. The CDR3 loop reads CSATDMDRGSYYEQYF. CDR3 DNA sequence: TGCAGTGCTACCGACATGGACAGGGGGAGCTACTACGAGCAGTACTTC.

The chain couples TRBV7-6 to TRBJ2-7; 7 positions agree with TRBD1. Germline V CDR1 and CDR2: SGHVS, FNYEAQ. J lost 3 bases, V lost 3 bases, and 8 bases had no gene match. This CDR3 comprises 15 residues. The CDR3 DNA follows: TGTGCCAGCAGCTTCCTAGGGGGCGGAGTCTACGAGCAGTACTTC. This translates into CASSFLGGGVYEQYF.

This clonotype was counted many times. The CDR3 DNA reads TGTGCCAGCAGCTTAGCCACGGACTGGAGCTCTGGAAACACCATATATTTT. Amino acid sequence: CASSLATDWSSGNTIYF. The rearrangement joins TRBV7-9 to TRBJ1-3; D is uncertain. Germline V gene data show CDR1 as SEHNR and CDR2 as FQNEAQ (reference sequence). CDR3 length equals 17 residues. Between the trimmed V and J ends, which lost 0 bases and 0 bases, there was a span of 12 bases.

Concerning this clonotype: At one of its ends the junction is not consistent with the germline gene, which may arise from a read error. J is TRBJ2-1 and V is TRBV20-1; possible D gene TRBD1, 5 bases. This CDR3 has 11 residues. CDR1 is DFQATT and CDR2 is SNEGSKA in the germline V gene (reference sequence). DNA of the CDR3: TGCAGTGCTAGAGAGGACACCCTGATGGTCTTC. It yields the protein CSAREDTLMVF.

This clonotype was detected once. The chain combines TRBV4-2 with TRBJ2-7; D is ambiguous. This CDR3 spans 14 amino acids. The germline gives CDR1 LGHNA, CDR2 YNFKEQ. V dropped 8 bases and J dropped 2 bases, with 16 bases sitting between them. The CDR3 reads CASREPLPPYEQYF. The CDR3 DNA reads TGTGCCAGCCGTGAGCCACTTCCACCCTACGAGCAGTACTTC.

This sequence joins TRBV24-1 and TRBJ2-2; tentatively, D is TRBD1 (5 bases). Between the trimmed V and J ends, which lost 2 bases and 5 bases, there was a span of 8 bases. The CDR3 sequence is 14 residues long. Germline CDR1 and CDR2: KGHDR and SFDVKD. The DNA for the CDR3 is TGTGCCACCAGTGATTACCCAGGGACCGGGGAGCTGTTTTTT. Translating it yields CATSDYPGTGELFF.

The J gene is TRBJ1-2, the V gene TRBV20-1; no firm D call. The CDR3 runs to 10 residues. Germline V gives CDR1 DFQATT, CDR2 SNEGSKA (reference sequence). The V end was cut by 2 bases, the J end by 6 bases, with 4 bases between. The CDR3 protein is CSARINGYTF. DNA for the CDR3: TGCAGTGCTAGAATTAATGGCTACACCTTC.

There are a few counts of this clonotype. The rearrangement uses TRBV10-3 and TRBJ1-6, with 9 bases that match TRBD1. V shed 6 bases, J shed 10 bases, and the junction held 10 bases outside the gene matches. The CDR3 spans 15 residues. From germline, CDR1 is ENHRY and CDR2 SYGVKD. CDR3 in amino acids: CAISQDRGLESPLHF. The DNA of the CDR3 is TGTGCCATCAGCCAAGACAGGGGGTTAGAATCACCCCTCCACTTT.

Turning to this clonotype: A read error is possible here, since a much larger clone lies one base away. Since the CDR3 does not end with the conserved phenylalanine or tryptophan, this likely comes from a read error. CDR3 protein: CASSPRTGVQETQYL. Written as DNA, the CDR3 is TGTGCCAGCAGCCCAAGAACAGGCGTACAAGAGACCCAGTACCTC. The rearrangement uses TRBV11-2 and TRBJ2-5, with D tentatively TRBD1 (5 bases). Trimming left V 5 bases short and J 2 bases short, with 15 bases between. The V gene's germline CDR1 is SGHAT and CDR2 FQNNGV. The CDR3 has 15 amino acids.

There are many counts of this clonotype. The chain has TRBV5-1 and TRBJ2-7; D is perhaps TRBD1 (5 bases). The germline CDR1 and CDR2 sequences are SGHRS and YFSETQ. V lost 3 bases and J 0 bases, leaving 16 bases between the germline ends. This CDR3 spans 16 amino acids. This chain's CDR3 is CASSWSIGESSYEQYF. CDR3 sequence (DNA): TGCGCCAGCAGCTGGTCGATAGGGGAAAGCTCCTACGAGCAGTACTTC.

As regards this clonotype: This CDR3 is missing its conserved last phenylalanine or tryptophan, likely due to a read error. The chain combines TRBV7-8 with TRBJ2-3, with D possibly being TRBD1 (6 bases). CDR1 is SGHVS and CDR2 is FQNEAQ in the germline V gene. V was shortened by 6 bases and J by 6 bases, with 13 bases between the two germline ends. The CDR3 length is 13 residues. The CDR3 nucleotides read TGTGCCAGCAGAATAGATAGGGGGGATACGCAGTATTCT. Amino acid sequence: CASRIDRGDTQYS.

The rearrangement links TRBV24-1 to TRBJ2-1; the D is unclear. The CDR3 covers 14 residues. Germline CDR1 KGHDR, CDR2 SFDVKD. V was cut by 3 bases and J by 4 bases, with 9 bases left in between. This chain's CDR3 is CATSDPRGYNEQFF. In DNA form, the CDR3 reads TGTGCCACCAGTGATCCTCGCGGATACAATGAGCAGTTCTTC.

The gene calls are TRBV14 and TRBJ2-1, with D uncertain. Germline V gene sequence: CDR1 SGHDN, CDR2 FVKESK. Trimming stripped 2 bases from V and 0 bases from J, with 11 bases between. The CDR3 is made up of 16 amino acids. CDR3 sequence (DNA): TGTGCCAGCAGCCAATTTGCCGGAAGCTCCTACAATGAGCAGTTCTTC. Protein sequence: CASSQFAGSSYNEQFF.

This chain links TRBV2 with TRBJ2-1, with 13 bases that match TRBD2. The V gene's germline CDR1 is SNHLY and CDR2 FYNNEI. V lost 4 bases, J lost 9 bases, and 6 bases stayed unmatched. The CDR3 length is 15 residues. This CDR3 reads CASSGVLAGGGEQFF. CDR3 sequence (DNA): TGTGCCAGCAGTGGAGTACTAGCGGGAGGGGGTGAGCAGTTCTTC.

V usage is TRBV7-2 and J usage is TRBJ1-5; TRBD1 aligns across 10 bases. Germline CDR1 is SGHTA and CDR2 is FQGNSA. V gave up 9 bases and J gave up 7 bases; unmatched junction bases: 12. This CDR3 has 15 residues. CDR3 coding DNA: TGTGCCAGTAGTACAGAGGGACAGGGGAACCAGCCCCAGCATTTT. It codes for CASSTEGQGNQPQHF. The variable domain in full, completed from reference TRBV7-2 and TRBJ1-5, reads GAGVSQSPSNKVTEKGKDVELRCDPISGHTALYWYRQSLGQGLEFLIYFQGNSAPDKSGLPSDRFSAERTGGSVSTLTIQRTQQEDSAVYLCASSTEGQGNQPQHFGDGTRLSIL.

The chain links TRBV5-1 to TRBJ1-3; D not resolved. The germline V and J ends were trimmed by 1 base and 1 base, with 9 bases remaining between them. Per germline, CDR1 SGHRS and CDR2 YFSETQ. The CDR3 runs 15 residues. CDR3 DNA sequence: TGCGCCAGCAGCTTGTGGGCAGGATCTGGAAACACCATATATTTT. Encoded protein: CASSLWAGSGNTIYF. Complete variable domain (other parts from reference TRBV5-1 and TRBJ1-3): KAGVTQTPRYLIKTRGQQVTLSCSPISGHRSVSWYQQTPGQGLQFLFEYFSETQRNKGNFPGRFSGRQFSNSRSEMNVSTLELGDSALYLCASSLWAGSGNTIYFGEGSWLTVV.

This sequence joins TRBV6-4 and TRBJ2-3; 7 nucleotides line up with TRBD2. CDR3 length: 15 residues. Germline V gene sequence: CDR1 MRHNA, CDR2 SNTAGT. Trimming took 0 bases from V and 4 from J; bases not matched to a gene: 4. DNA of the CDR3: TGTGCCAGCAGTGACTCGAGCGGGGTAGCAGATACGCAGTATTTT. Residues: CASSDSSGVADTQYF.